This TCR beta chain is from a study of blood T cell repertoires in COVID-19. Germline values: CDR1 SGHNT, CDR2 YYREEE (reference sequence). This CDR3 has 15 amino acids. Unmatched junction bases numbered 3, after V lost 6 bases and J lost 0 bases. TCRdb's table, derived via immunoSEQ multiplex PCR, lists solely in-frame clones and lacks some. Of tens of thousands of clones in the sample, more than 80% were seen once. This chain links TRBV5-4 with TRBJ2-6; 7 nucleotides align to TRBD1. The source of this sequence is a human donor in a cohort sampled during active COVID-19. Sequenced: peripheral blood. The CDR3 here is CASIRQGSGANVLTF. DNA of the CDR3: TGTGCCAGCATCCGACAGGGCTCTGGGGCCAACGTCCTGACTTTC.